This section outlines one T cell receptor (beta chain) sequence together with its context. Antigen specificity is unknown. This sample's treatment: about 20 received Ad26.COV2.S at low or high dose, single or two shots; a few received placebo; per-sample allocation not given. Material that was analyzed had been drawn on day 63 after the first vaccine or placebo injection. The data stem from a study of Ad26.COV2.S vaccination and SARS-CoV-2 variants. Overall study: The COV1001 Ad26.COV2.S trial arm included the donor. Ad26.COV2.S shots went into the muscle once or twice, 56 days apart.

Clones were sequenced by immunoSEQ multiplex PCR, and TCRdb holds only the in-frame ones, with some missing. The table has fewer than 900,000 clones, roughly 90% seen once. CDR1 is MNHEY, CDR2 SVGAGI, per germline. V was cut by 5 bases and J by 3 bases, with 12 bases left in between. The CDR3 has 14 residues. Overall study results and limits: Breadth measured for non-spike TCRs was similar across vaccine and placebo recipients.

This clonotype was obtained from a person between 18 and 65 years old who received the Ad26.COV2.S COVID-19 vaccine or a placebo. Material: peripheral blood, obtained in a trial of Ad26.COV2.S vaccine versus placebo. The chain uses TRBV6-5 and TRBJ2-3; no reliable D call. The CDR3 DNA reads TGTGCCAGCAGTCGGCGAGACGGGACAGATACGCAGTATTTT. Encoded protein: CASSRRDGTDTQYF.